This T cell receptor beta chain was captured by sequencing in a study of T cells after yellow fever vaccination. This clonotype was found a few times. The antigen is undetermined. Germline-derived CDR1 and CDR2 are KGHSH and LQKENI. Trimming left V 3 bases short and J 2 bases short, with 16 bases between. This CDR3 is built from 16 residues. Making TCR cDNA involved 5'RACE template switching, which added UMIs and a universal primer site. TCRdb re-called the 5' RACE reads through MiXCR, storing one row per CDR3 protein. Of a few hundred thousand distinct CDR3 sequences in the sample, roughly 9.4% were seen once. Study-wide results and limits: Boosting was followed by the reappearance of most primary-vaccination clones (roughly 95% CD4, about 89% CD8). Abundant bulk-derived clonotypes could contaminate FACS-sorted repertoires.

Sequenced material: PBMCs, taken on the day of the first yellow fever vaccination. The TCR was taken from a man between 18 and 35 years old who received the YFV17D yellow fever vaccine. The chain couples TRBV18 to TRBJ2-5, with D perhaps TRBD2 (6 bases). CDR3 amino acids: CASSPSRGGEQETQYF. The CDR3, as DNA: TGTGCCAGCTCACCGTCTAGGGGAGGCGAGCAAGAGACCCAGTACTTC.